This TCR beta chain derives from a study of blood T cells in healthy people across ages. Donors gave around 10 milliliters of peripheral blood apiece. About this clonotype: The antigen remains undetermined.

The V and J ends lost 5 bases and 9 bases respectively, with 17 bases between them. Germline assignment: CDR1 MDHEN and CDR2 SYDVKM. There are 13 residues in the CDR3. Points from the study as a whole: Whereas aged donors had fewer naive CD4+ cells, long-lived donors had more of them and higher diversity. Roughly linear declines in TCR beta diversity per million T cells occurred with age. From one million sequenced T cells, diversity estimates were lower bounds.

Then a second PCR, running about 7 to 11 cycles, was carried out with a sample-barcoded 5' primer and a J-beta primer mix. TCRdb reanalysed the 5' RACE reads using MiXCR and keeps one entry per CDR3 protein. The sample lists 1.5 million to 2 million distinct CDR3 sequences, just under 50% occurring once. The sequence came from a woman aged 40 to 50 in good health. The specimen was blood. The chain has TRBV28 and TRBJ2-7; the D is unclear. CDR3 amino acids: CASSPFAVPWQYF. In nucleotides, the CDR3 is TGTGCCAGCAGTCCTTTTGCGGTGCCGTGGCAGTACTTC.